This is a list of T cell receptor beta chains from one sample in a study of monozygotic twins with cystic fibrosis. Profiling relied on immunoSEQ multiplex PCR, and the TCRdb table lists in-frame clones only, not all of them. Of roughly 23,000 clones listed, approximately 87% are singletons. Source material: blood. The receptors here all came from a woman in her 30s with cystic fibrosis. CDR3s include the opening cysteine and the closing phenylalanine or tryptophan. The order of the fields is clone size, V gene, D gene, J gene, CDR3 DNA, CDR3 protein. The D gene is left open where the match is weak. Clone size is not always given. Where it is, it says once, few, many or a class for expanded clones.

size: .; V: TRBV7-9; D: .; J: TRBJ1-1; DNA: TGTGCCAGCAGACCTCGGATAGGGGTGAGGGACACTGAAGCTTTCTTT; CDR3: CASRPRIGVRDTEAFF
size: once; V: TRBV29-1; D: TRBD1; J: TRBJ2-7; DNA: TGCAGCGTTGACAGGGGGCTAAACGAGCAGTACTTC; CDR3: CSVDRGLNEQYF
size: once; V: TRBV4-2; D: TRBD2; J: TRBJ2-1; DNA: TGTGCCAGCAGCCAAGATGCACCGACTAGCGGGGGGTTCTACTCCTACAATGAGCAGTTCTTC; CDR3: CASSQDAPTSGGFYSYNEQFF
size: few; V: TRBV2; D: .; J: TRBJ1-6; DNA: TGTGCCAGCCGCCTAAGTCCAGAGGCACCCCTCCACTTT; CDR3: CASRLSPEAPLHF
size: .; V: TRBV5-5; D: TRBD1; J: TRBJ1-3; DNA: TGTGCCAGCAGCTTGGTCGAGGGGGCGTATGGAAACACCATATATTTT; CDR3: CASSLVEGAYGNTIYF
size: .; V: TRBV10-3; D: TRBD1; J: TRBJ2-7; DNA: TGTGCCATCAGCCACACGGGACAGGGGGCATACGAGCAGTACTTC; CDR3: CAISHTGQGAYEQYF
size: .; V: TRBV5-5; D: .; J: TRBJ1-5; DNA: TGTGCCAGCAGCTTAATAGGGTTTGGCAATCAGCCCCAGCATTTT; CDR3: CASSLIGFGNQPQHF
size: .; V: TRBV6-1; D: .; J: TRBJ1-1; DNA: TGTGCCAGCAGTGAAACCCGGAGGATACCGAACACTGAAGCTTTCTTT; CDR3: CASSETRRIPNTEAFF
size: .; V: TRBV11-2; D: .; J: TRBJ2-7; DNA: TGTGCCAGCAGCTTAGAGGTTCGTTACTCCTACGAGCAGTACTTC; CDR3: CASSLEVRYSYEQYF
size: .; V: TRBV6-5; D: .; J: TRBJ2-7; DNA: TGTGCCAGCAGTTACAGGCCGGACAGATCCTCCCTCGAGCAGTACTTC; CDR3: CASSYRPDRSSLEQYF
size: once; V: TRBV2; D: .; J: TRBJ2-5; DNA: TGTGCCAGCAGTGATCTAACGGGTTGGGGCCAAGAGACCCAGTACTTC; CDR3: CASSDLTGWGQETQYF
size: .; V: TRBV6-1; D: .; J: TRBJ2-1; DNA: TGTGCCAGCAGTGAAGGCAGGAGCTCCTACAATGAGCAGTTCTTC; CDR3: CASSEGRSSYNEQFF
size: .; V: TRBV5-1; D: TRBD2; J: TRBJ2-1; DNA: TGCGCCAGCAGCTCCCGGGGAGGGGCAAATGAGCAGTTCTTC; CDR3: CASSSRGGANEQFF
size: .; V: TRBV27; D: TRBD1; J: TRBJ1-5; DNA: TGTGCCAGCAGTCCACCGAACAGGGGAGGAAGCAATCAGCCCCAGCATTTT; CDR3: CASSPPNRGGSNQPQHF
size: few; V: TRBV9; D: TRBD1; J: TRBJ1-6; DNA: TGTGCCAGCAGCTTGGGACAGGATAATTCACCCCTCCACTTT; CDR3: CASSLGQDNSPLHF
size: .; V: TRBV29-1; D: TRBD2; J: TRBJ2-1; DNA: TGCAGCGCCCTAGCTACTAGCGGTTACAATGAGCAGTTCTTC; CDR3: CSALATSGYNEQFF
size: once; V: TRBV6-5; D: .; J: TRBJ2-7; DNA: TGTGCCAGCAGGCCCGATTGGGGTGGCCAATACGAGCAGTACTTC; CDR3: CASRPDWGGQYEQYF
size: .; V: TRBV2; D: .; J: TRBJ1-1; DNA: TGTGCCAGCAGCGAACTTCAGAACACTGAAGCTTTCTTT; CDR3: CASSELQNTEAFF
size: .; V: TRBV5-4; D: TRBD1; J: TRBJ1-1; DNA: TGTGCCAGCAGCTTGGGGGGACAGGGCTACCTCCAAGCTTTCTTT; CDR3: CASSLGGQGYLQAFF
size: .; V: TRBV19; D: .; J: TRBJ2-3; DNA: TGTGCCAGTAAGGAAGGGCCCCACACAGATACGCAGTATTTT; CDR3: CASKEGPHTDTQYF
size: .; V: TRBV7-8; D: .; J: TRBJ2-3; DNA: TGTGCCAGCAGCTTAGGGCGGGGTACCACGGGGATTCGCACAGATACGCAGTATTTT; CDR3: CASSLGRGTTGIRTDTQYF
size: once; V: TRBV6-6; D: TRBD2; J: TRBJ2-3; DNA: TGTGCCAGCAGTTCGACTAGCGGAGATACAGATACGCAGTATTTT; CDR3: CASSSTSGDTDTQYF
size: .; V: TRBV6-4; D: .; J: TRBJ2-2; DNA: TGTGCCAGCAGTGTCGCAGAGACCGGGGAGCTGTTTTTT; CDR3: CASSVAETGELFF
size: .; V: TRBV6-4; D: .; J: TRBJ1-1; DNA: TGTGCCAGCAGTGACCACTGGGGCTGGACCGCGAACACTGAAGCTTTCTTT; CDR3: CASSDHWGWTANTEAFF
size: .; V: TRBV5-6; D: .; J: TRBJ2-7; DNA: TGTGCCAGCAGCTTGGGGCCCGACCCCCTCTCCTACGAGCAGTACTTC; CDR3: CASSLGPDPLSYEQYF
size: .; V: TRBV13; D: .; J: TRBJ2-3; DNA: TGTGCCAGCAGCTTAAGGGGCCAGGGGATGCAGTATTTT; CDR3: CASSLRGQGMQYF
size: .; V: TRBV11-2; D: TRBD1; J: TRBJ1-2; DNA: TGTGCCAGCAGCCTGGGACAGGGATCTGGCTACACCTTC; CDR3: CASSLGQGSGYTF
size: once; V: TRBV10-3; D: .; J: TRBJ1-2; DNA: TGTGCCCACTCTTCGGGGGGGGCACTAGGCTACACCTTC; CDR3: CAHSSGGALGYTF
size: .; V: TRBV2; D: TRBD1; J: TRBJ1-4; DNA: TGTGCCAGTTTGTCCGGGACAGGCGATGAAAAACTGTTTTTT; CDR3: CASLSGTGDEKLFF
size: .; V: TRBV5-4; D: .; J: TRBJ1-1; DNA: TGTGCCAGCAGCTTGGAGGCACGGGACACTGAAGCTTTCTTT; CDR3: CASSLEARDTEAFF
size: once; V: TRBV6-6; D: .; J: TRBJ1-2; DNA: TGTGCCAGCAGTTACTCGCAGGACCAATATGGCTACACCTTC; CDR3: CASSYSQDQYGYTF